This T cell receptor beta chain was observed in a study of CD8+ T cells in alopecia areata. Looked up from germline, CDR1 is SQVTM and CDR2 is ANQGSEA. The CDR3 consists of 14 residues. Trimming cost V 4 bases and J 4 bases; bases outside gene matches: 7. Only a few counts were recorded for this clone. Its antigen is unknown. Extracted RNA was reverse transcribed into cDNA, the sequencing template. Profiling relied on immunoSEQ multiplex PCR, and the TCRdb table lists in-frame clones only, not all of them. Of roughly 100,000 clones in the sample, just under 60% are singletons; the top ten hold approximately 16%. Study-level points and caveats: It was observed that many expanded lesional clones persisted in scalp and blood during tofacitinib. Clonality exceeded that of normal scalp in lesional scalp, most notably in alopecia totalis/universalis.

Treatment denoted: oral pan-JAK inhibitor, 5-10 mg twice daily. Peripheral blood samples and lesional scalp punch biopsies were obtained from alopecia areata patients. The receptor was derived from a human donor with alopecia areata. V is TRBV29-1 and J is TRBJ2-1, with 7 bases aligning to TRBD2. The sequences come from CD8+ T cells sorted from blood, collected at roughly week 55, from a patient treated with tofacitinib. CDR3 in DNA: TGCAGCGTTGCGGGAGGCTCTATTTACAATGAGCAGTTCTTC. It translates to CSVAGGSIYNEQFF.